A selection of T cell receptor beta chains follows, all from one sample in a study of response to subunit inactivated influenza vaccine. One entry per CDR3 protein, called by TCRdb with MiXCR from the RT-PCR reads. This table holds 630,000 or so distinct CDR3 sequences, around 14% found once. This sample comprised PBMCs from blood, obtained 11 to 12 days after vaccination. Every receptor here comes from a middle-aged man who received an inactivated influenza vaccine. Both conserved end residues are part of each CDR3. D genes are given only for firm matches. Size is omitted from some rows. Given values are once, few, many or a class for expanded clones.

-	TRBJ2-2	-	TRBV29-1	TGCAGCGTTGTAGGGGGGGCCGGGGAGCTGTTTTTT	CSVVGGAGELFF
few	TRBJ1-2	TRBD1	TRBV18	TGTGCCAGCTCGGTACGGGACAGTGGCGTCTATGGCTACACCTTC	CASSVRDSGVYGYTF
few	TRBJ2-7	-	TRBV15	TGTGCCACCAGCCGAGGCAGGGGCTACGTAGAGCAGTACTTC	CATSRGRGYVEQYF
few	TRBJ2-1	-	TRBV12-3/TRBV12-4	TGTGCCAGCAGTTTGTGGGACGGGACCTACAATGAGCAGTTCTTC	CASSLWDGTYNEQFF
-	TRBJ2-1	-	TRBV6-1	TGTGCCAGCAGCCTGAGACTACCGTTCCAGAGCTCCTACAATGAGCAGTTCTTC	CASSLRLPFQSSYNEQFF
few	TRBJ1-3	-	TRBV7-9	TGTGCCAGCAGCTCCAGGGCGGACACCATATATTTT	CASSSRADTIYF
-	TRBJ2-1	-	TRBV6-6	TGTGCCAGCAGTTTTAAGGACAATGAGCAGTTCTTC	CASSFKDNEQFF
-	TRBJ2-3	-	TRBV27	TGTGCCAGCAGTTATGGTCAGTTCGGCACAGATACGCAGTATTTT	CASSYGQFGTDTQYF
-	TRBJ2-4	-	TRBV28	TGTGCCAGCAGTTTAGGGACGGCCTCCTGGCAGTACTTC	CASSLGTASWQYF
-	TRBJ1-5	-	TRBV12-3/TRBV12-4	TGTGCCAGCAGTTTACGAGGGGGGCCCCAGCATTTT	CASSLRGGPQHF
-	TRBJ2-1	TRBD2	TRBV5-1	TGCGCCAGCAGCTTGGTCGGAAGGGGTATAGCGGGACTTGAGCAGTTCTTC	CASSLVGRGIAGLEQFF
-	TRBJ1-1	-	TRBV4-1	TGCGCCAGCAGCCCCTCGGGGGGAGCCGAAGCTTTCTTT	CASSPSGGAEAFF
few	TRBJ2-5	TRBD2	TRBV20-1	TGCAGTGCTAGCGACGGGACTACCCTCCAAGAGACCCAGTACTTC	CSASDGTTLQETQYF
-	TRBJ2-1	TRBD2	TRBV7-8	TGTGCCAGCAGCCACATCTTTAAAGCGGGATCCGTCGATGAGCAGTTCTTC	CASSHIFKAGSVDEQFF
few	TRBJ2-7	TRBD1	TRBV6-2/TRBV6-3	TGTGCCAGCAGTTATCTACAGGGGGCCTGGTACGAGCAGTACTTC	CASSYLQGAWYEQYF
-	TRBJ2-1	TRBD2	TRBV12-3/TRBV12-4	TGTGCCTGCTGTTTAGTAGTGACTAGCGGGAGGGCTTACAATGAGCAGTTCTTC	CACCLVVTSGRAYNEQFF
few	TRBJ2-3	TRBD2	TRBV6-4	TGTGCCAGCAGCGACAGACAGGGCCGATCGGGACTAGCGGGCAACCCGAGCACAGATACGCAGTATTTT	CASSDRQGRSGLAGNPSTDTQYF